This entry lists 20 T cell receptor beta chains sequenced from one sample in a study of early T cells in non-severe SARS-CoV-2 infection. TCRdb passed the 5' RACE reads through MiXCR, listing each CDR3 protein once. Of approximately 56,000 distinct CDR3 sequences listed, about 9.1% were seen once; the top ten hold 3.5% to 5%. Sequenced input: whole blood. These receptors originate from an adult who was a healthcare worker with PCR-confirmed SARS-CoV-2 infection or an uninfected control (not recorded which).

There are many counts of this clonotype. The rearrangement joins TRBV4-3 to TRBJ2-5; D not resolved. There are 13 residues in the CDR3. Germline V gene sequence: CDR1 LGHNA, CDR2 YSLEER. Trimming pared 3 bases from V and 2 bases from J, leaving 7 bases between. CDR3 sequence (DNA): TGCGCCAGCAGCCAGGCGGAACAAGAGACCCAGTACTTC. This sequence encodes CASSQAEQETQYF.

In its sample, this clonotype was seen a few times. An end of the junction differs from the germline gene, which may be a read error. The J gene is TRBJ2-1, the V gene TRBV5-6; TRBD1 matches 9 bases. Germline V lookup: CDR1 SGHDT, CDR2 YYEEEE. This CDR3 contains 16 residues. This chain's CDR3 is CTSSPAGTGIIGEQFF. The CDR3 DNA follows: TGTACCAGCAGCCCTGCCGGGACAGGGATAATTGGTGAGCAGTTCTTC. Combining the CDR3 with reference TRBV5-6 and TRBJ2-1 gives the whole variable domain DAGVTQSPTHLIKTRGQQVTLRCSPKSGHDTVSWYQQALGQGPQFIFQYYEEEERQRGNFPDRFSGHQFPNYSSELNVNALLLGDSALYLCTSSPAGTGIIGEQFFGPGTRLTVL.

The chain recombines TRBV2 with TRBJ2-7, with unresolved D. The length of the CDR3 is 14 residues. Germline CDR1 SNHLY, CDR2 FYNNEI. Trimming stripped 6 bases from V and 5 bases from J, with 17 bases between. Written as DNA, the CDR3 is TGTGCCAGCAGGCTAACACCCGCGGTCCACGAGCAGTACTTC. Amino acids: CASRLTPAVHEQYF.

This clonotype appeared a few times. The V call is TRBV20-1, the J call TRBJ2-3, with TRBD2 matching 7 bases. J was trimmed by 2 bases and V by 5 bases; bases with no gene match: 4. Germline V gene data show CDR1 as DFQATT and CDR2 as SNEGSKA (reference sequence). The CDR3 has 13 residues. The DNA for the CDR3 is TGCAGTGCTTCTAGCGGCAACACAGATACGCAGTATTTT. It encodes CSASSGNTDTQYF.

This clonotype was found many times. The V call is TRBV10-3, the J call TRBJ2-3, with TRBD1 as a possible D gene (5 bases). CDR3 size: 16 residues. V gave up 0 bases and J gave up 0 bases, with 10 bases separating them. Germline V gives CDR1 ENHRY, CDR2 SYGVKD. CDR3 loop: CAISESDSSSTDTQYF. In DNA, the CDR3 is TGTGCCATCAGTGAGTCTGACAGTTCTAGCACAGATACGCAGTATTTT.

This sequence joins TRBV7-2 and TRBJ2-1; no clear D gene. V shed 1 base and J shed 9 bases, with 7 bases lying between them. Per germline, CDR1 SGHTA and CDR2 FQGNSA. CDR3 length equals 12 residues. The CDR3 region has the DNA TGTGCCAGCAGCTTAGAATATGGTGAGCAGTTCTTC. This translates into CASSLEYGEQFF.

This clonotype came up many times. The chain is built from TRBV29-1 and TRBJ1-1; D perhaps matches TRBD1 (6 bases). The V gene's germline CDR1 is SQVTM and CDR2 ANQGSEA. CDR3 size: 15 residues. V was cut by 7 bases and J by 1 base, with 19 bases left in between. CDR3 DNA sequence: TGCAGCGCTACTAGGGGGGGACTGCGGAACACTGAAGCTTTCTTT. Amino acid sequence: CSATRGGLRNTEAFF.

This clonotype was picked up many times. J is TRBJ2-3 and V is TRBV12-3 or TRBV12-4; the D gene could be TRBD1 or TRBD2 (5 bases each). This CDR3 spans 15 amino acids. Trimming stripped 3 bases from V and 3 bases from J, with 13 bases between. The CDR3, as DNA: TGTGCCAGCAGTTTTGGGGGATCGAGGACAGATACGCAGTATTTT. Translation: CASSFGGSRTDTQYF.

This clonotype was detected ten times or more. The chain carries TRBV7-2 and TRBJ2-7, with 10 bases identical to TRBD1. Germline V gene data show CDR1 as SGHTA and CDR2 as FQGNSA. The CDR3 runs 15 residues. The V gene end was trimmed by 6 bases and the J gene end by 2 bases; junction bases not matched to a gene: 7. CDR3 sequence (DNA): TGTGCCAGCAGAGCGACAGGGGGCGGAACCTACGAGCAGTACTTC. Protein product: CASRATGGGTYEQYF.

The V call is TRBV21-1, the J call TRBJ2-5. TRBV21-1 is shown as a pseudogene. The CDR3 sequence is 12 residues long. The CDR3, as DNA: TGTGCCAGCAGCAAACTCCAAGAGACCCAGTACTTC. This codes for CASSKLQETQYF.

This clonotype showed up just once. This rearrangement joins TRBV27 to TRBJ1-1; 7 nucleotides match TRBD1. Germline V gene lookup returns CDR1 MNHEY and CDR2 SMNVEV (reference sequence). With V trimmed by 6 bases and J by 0 bases, 4 bases remained unmatched. CDR3 length: 14 amino acids. The DNA for the CDR3 is TGTGCCAGCAGGCAGGGACAGCTGAACACTGAAGCTTTCTTT. Translating gives CASRQGQLNTEAFF.

This clonotype was counted at least ten times. The V call is TRBV20-1, the J call TRBJ1-5; 8 bases are shared with TRBD1. V was clipped by 5 bases and J by 5 bases; unmatched bases: 5. Germline V CDR1 and CDR2: DFQATT, SNEGSKA (reference sequence). This CDR3 has 13 residues. The CDR3 DNA sequence: TGCAGTGCTGTGACAGGGGACTATCAGCCCCAGCATTTT. Amino acids: CSAVTGDYQPQHF.

This clonotype was counted many times. V and J are TRBV27 and TRBJ1-3, with D unclear. Trimming removed 2 bases from V and 9 bases from J, with 14 bases in between. Germline V CDR1 and CDR2: MNHEY, SMNVEV (reference sequence). CDR3 size: 14 residues. Here the CDR3 DNA reads TGTGCCAGCAGTTTAAATTTTGGAGGGAGCACCATATATTTT. Its translation: CASSLNFGGSTIYF.

This clonotype was observed many times. The rearrangement links TRBV9 to TRBJ2-3; 8 bases match TRBD2. Germline-derived CDR1 and CDR2 are SGDLS and YYNGEE. CDR3 length: 16 residues. V lost 1 base, J lost 1 base, and 5 bases stayed unmatched. In DNA, the CDR3 is TGTGCCAGCAGCGTATCCAGCGGGGGAGGCACAGATACGCAGTATTTT. This sequence encodes CASSVSSGGGTDTQYF.

This clonotype occurred a few times. The rearrangement joins TRBV19 to TRBJ2-3; the D gene is possibly TRBD2 (6 bases). V was cut by 6 bases and J by 4 bases, with 11 bases left in between. This CDR3 has 13 residues. Per germline, CDR1 LNHDA and CDR2 SQIVND (reference sequence). The CDR3 sequence is CASSGRVADTQYF. CDR3 nucleotide sequence: TGTGCCAGTAGCGGGAGAGTGGCAGATACGCAGTATTTT.

This clonotype appeared a single time. The chain uses TRBV6-5 and TRBJ2-3, with 9 bases lining up with TRBD2. This CDR3 contains 15 residues. The junction had 4 bases not matched to a gene; V was cut back by 0 bases and J by 6 bases. Germline CDR1 and CDR2: MNHEY and SVGAGI. CDR3 region: CASSYSGTSWDTQYF. Here the CDR3 DNA reads TGTGCCAGCAGTTACTCAGGGACTAGCTGGGATACGCAGTATTTT.

In this sample, this clonotype turned up a few times. V is TRBV27 and J is TRBJ2-6, with 7 bases that match TRBD1. CDR1 and CDR2 (germline): MNHEY, SMNVEV (reference sequence). Trimming at V came to 5 bases and at J to 0 bases, leaving 7 bases not matched to a gene. The CDR3 has 17 amino acids. The CDR3 loop is CASSPGTVSSGANVLTF. CDR3 DNA sequence: TGTGCCAGCAGTCCAGGGACAGTAAGCTCTGGGGCCAACGTCCTGACTTTC.

This clonotype was observed many times. J is TRBJ1-1 and V is TRBV18; TRBD1 agrees at 7 bases. The germline V gene encodes CDR1 KGHSH and CDR2 LQKENI. J was trimmed by 1 base and V by 10 bases; bases with no gene match: 6. This CDR3 is 13 amino acids long. The CDR3 nucleotides read TGTGCCACCCGGGGACAGCAGAACACTGAAGCTTTCTTT. This translates into CATRGQQNTEAFF.

This clonotype was recorded many times. Here the CDR3 reads CSVLTGVSLEQYF. In nucleotides, the CDR3 is TGCAGCGTATTGACAGGGGTGTCCCTCGAGCAGTACTTC. The V call is TRBV29-1, the J call TRBJ2-7, with TRBD1 matching 8 bases. The germline gives CDR1 SQVTM, CDR2 ANQGSEA. The CDR3 covers 13 residues. Germline trimming cut 6 bases from V and 6 bases from J; bases unmatched to any gene: 10.

The chain employs TRBV7-2 and TRBJ2-7; D is possibly TRBD1 or TRBD2 (5 bases each). The CDR3 totals 13 residues. Trimming removed 5 bases from V and 2 bases from J, with 10 bases in between. Germline V CDR1 and CDR2: SGHTA, FQGNSA. CDR3 loop: CASSTGTAYEQYF. In nucleotides, the CDR3 is TGTGCCAGCAGCACCGGGACCGCCTACGAGCAGTACTTC.